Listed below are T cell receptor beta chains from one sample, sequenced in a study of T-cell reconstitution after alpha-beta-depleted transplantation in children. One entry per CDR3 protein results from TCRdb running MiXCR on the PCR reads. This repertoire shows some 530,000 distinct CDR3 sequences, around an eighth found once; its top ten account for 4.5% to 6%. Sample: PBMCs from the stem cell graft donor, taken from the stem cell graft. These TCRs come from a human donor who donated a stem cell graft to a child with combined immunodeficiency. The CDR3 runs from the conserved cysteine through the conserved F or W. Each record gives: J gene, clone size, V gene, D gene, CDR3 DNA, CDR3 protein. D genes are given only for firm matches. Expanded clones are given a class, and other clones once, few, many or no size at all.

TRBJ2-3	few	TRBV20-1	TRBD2	TGCAGTGCCGGCGGACTAGCGGGAGGAACAGATACGCAGTATTTT	CSAGGLAGGTDTQYF
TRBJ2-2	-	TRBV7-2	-	TGTGCCAGCAGCTTTAGGGCAGGGTTGGCCGGGGAGCTGTTTTTT	CASSFRAGLAGELFF
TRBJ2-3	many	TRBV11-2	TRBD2	TGTGCCAGCAGCCAGGGACTAGCGGGAGATACGCAGTATTTT	CASSQGLAGDTQYF
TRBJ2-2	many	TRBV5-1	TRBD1	TGCGCCAGCGGCAGGGGGATCGGGGAGCTGTTTTTT	CASGRGIGELFF
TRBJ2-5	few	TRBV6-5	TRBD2	TGTGCCAGCAGTTACGGTTCGGGAGGGCAAGAGACCCAGTACTTC	CASSYGSGGQETQYF
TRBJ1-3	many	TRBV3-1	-	TGTGCCAGCAGCCAAGAGGCTGAAGGAAACACCATATATTTT	CASSQEAEGNTIYF
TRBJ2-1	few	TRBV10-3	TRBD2	TGTGCCATCAGTGAGTCGGGACTAGCGGGAGGGCCCGTTGAGCAGTTCTTC	CAISESGLAGGPVEQFF
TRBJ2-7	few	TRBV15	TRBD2	TGTGCCACCAGCAGAGAGGTGGGAGGGTCCTACGAGCAGTACTTC	CATSREVGGSYEQYF
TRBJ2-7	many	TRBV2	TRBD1	TGTGCCAGCAGTGCCCGGGACAGGGGGCCCTGGGCGTCAACGATCCCACACTACGAGCAGTACTTC	CASSARDRGPWASTIPHYEQYF
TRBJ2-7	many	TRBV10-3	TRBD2	TGTGCCATCTCTGAGGGAGGGCCTATGGCCGGAATAAGCTACGAGCAGTACTTC	CAISEGGPMAGISYEQYF
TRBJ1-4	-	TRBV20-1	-	TGCAGTGCTCAACTCTACGGGCGGGGCGAAAAACTGTTTTTT	CSAQLYGRGEKLFF
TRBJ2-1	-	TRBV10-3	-	TGTGCCATCAGTGAAGGAGGAGGGGCAGGGGGATACAATGAGCAGTTCTTC	CAISEGGGAGGYNEQFF
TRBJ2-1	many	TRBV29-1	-	TGCAGCGTTGAAGAGGGCAGGTATGAGCAGTTCTTC	CSVEEGRYEQFF
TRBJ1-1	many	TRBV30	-	TGTGCCTGGAGATCGGTCGCTGAAGCTTTCTTT	CAWRSVAEAFF
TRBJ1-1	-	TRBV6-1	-	TGTGCCAGCAGGATAACAGGGAACACTGAAGCTTTCTTT	CASRITGNTEAFF
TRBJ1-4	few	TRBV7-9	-	TGTGCCAGCAGCTTAGAGGGGGGCGAAAAACTGTTTTTT	CASSLEGGEKLFF
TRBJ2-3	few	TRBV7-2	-	TGTGCCAGCAGCACCCGAGGGGGGGAGATCACAGATACGCAGTATTTT	CASSTRGGEITDTQYF
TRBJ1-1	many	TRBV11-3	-	TGTGCCAGCAGCTTAGCCGATCAGACAGTGAACACTGAAGCTTTCTTT	CASSLADQTVNTEAFF
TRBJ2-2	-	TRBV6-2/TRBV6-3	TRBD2	TGTGCCAGCAGTTTCCCGGGACTAGTGCGGACCGGGGAGCTGTTTTTT	CASSFPGLVRTGELFF
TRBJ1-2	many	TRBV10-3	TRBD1	TGTGCCATCAGTGAGGAACGGACAGGGGTAGTCTATGGCTACACCTTC	CAISEERTGVVYGYTF
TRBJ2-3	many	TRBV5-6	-	TGTGCCAGCAGTAACTTAGTGGATACGCAGTATTTT	CASSNLVDTQYF
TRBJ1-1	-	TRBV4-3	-	TGCGCCAGCAGACTCGAAGGACAGCCGAACACTGAAGCTTTCTTT	CASRLEGQPNTEAFF
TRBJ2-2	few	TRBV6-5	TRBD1	TGTGCCAGCAGTTACTGGACAGGGGAGACCGGGGAGCTGTTTTTT	CASSYWTGETGELFF
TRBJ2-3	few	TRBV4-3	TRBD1	TGCGCCAGCAGCCAAGGTCCGGCCAGGGGGCGGGATACGCAGTATTTT	CASSQGPARGRDTQYF
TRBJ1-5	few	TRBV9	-	TGTGCCAGCAGCCCGAGCCCCGATCAGCCCCAGCATTTT	CASSPSPDQPQHF
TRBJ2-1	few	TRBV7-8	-	TGTGCCAGCTCGGGGACCTTCAATGAGCAGTTCTTC	CASSGTFNEQFF
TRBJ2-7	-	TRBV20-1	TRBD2	TGCAGTGTCGAGCGGGAGGTCACCTACGAGCAGTACTTC	CSVEREVTYEQYF
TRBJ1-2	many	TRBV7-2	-	TGTGCCAGCAGCTCTACCCCGGCCACAGAGAACTATGGCTACACCTTC	CASSSTPATENYGYTF
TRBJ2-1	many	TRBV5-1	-	TGCGCCAGCAGCTTGGGGACTTCCGGGGTAGAGGGCAATGAGCAGTTCTTC	CASSLGTSGVEGNEQFF
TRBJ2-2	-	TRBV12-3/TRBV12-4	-	TGTGCCAGCAGTTCCCCCGGGGGCAGCGGGGCGACCGGGGAGCTGTTTTTT	CASSSPGGSGATGELFF
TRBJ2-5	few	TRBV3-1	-	TGTGCCAGCAGCCAAGAACCCAGGGAGGCAGAGACCCAGTACTTC	CASSQEPREAETQYF